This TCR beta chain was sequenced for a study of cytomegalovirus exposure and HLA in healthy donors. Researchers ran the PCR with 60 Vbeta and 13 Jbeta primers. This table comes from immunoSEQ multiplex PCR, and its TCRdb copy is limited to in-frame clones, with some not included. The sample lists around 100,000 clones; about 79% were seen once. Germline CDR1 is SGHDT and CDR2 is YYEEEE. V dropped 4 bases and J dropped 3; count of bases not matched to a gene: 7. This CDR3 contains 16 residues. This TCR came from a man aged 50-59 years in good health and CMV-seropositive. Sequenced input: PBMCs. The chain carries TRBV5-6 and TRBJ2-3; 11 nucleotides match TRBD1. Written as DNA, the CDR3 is TGTGCCAGCAGCCGCCTCGGACAGGGGGCAACAGATACGCAGTATTTT. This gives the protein CASSRLGQGATDTQYF.